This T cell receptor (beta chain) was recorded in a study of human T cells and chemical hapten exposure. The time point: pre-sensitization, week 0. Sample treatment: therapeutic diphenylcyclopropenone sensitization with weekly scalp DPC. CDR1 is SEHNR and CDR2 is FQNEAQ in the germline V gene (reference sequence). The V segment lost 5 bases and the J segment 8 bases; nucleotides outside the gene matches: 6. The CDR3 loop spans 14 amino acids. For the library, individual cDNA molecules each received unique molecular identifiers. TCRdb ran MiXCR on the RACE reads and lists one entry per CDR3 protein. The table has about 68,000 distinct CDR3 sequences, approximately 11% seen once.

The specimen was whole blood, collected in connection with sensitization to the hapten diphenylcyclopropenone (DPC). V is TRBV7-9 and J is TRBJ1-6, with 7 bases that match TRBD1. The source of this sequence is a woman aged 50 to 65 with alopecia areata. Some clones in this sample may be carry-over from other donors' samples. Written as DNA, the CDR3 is TGTGCCAGCAGCCCGGGACAGTCGGATTCACCCCTCCACTTT. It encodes CASSPGQSDSPLHF.